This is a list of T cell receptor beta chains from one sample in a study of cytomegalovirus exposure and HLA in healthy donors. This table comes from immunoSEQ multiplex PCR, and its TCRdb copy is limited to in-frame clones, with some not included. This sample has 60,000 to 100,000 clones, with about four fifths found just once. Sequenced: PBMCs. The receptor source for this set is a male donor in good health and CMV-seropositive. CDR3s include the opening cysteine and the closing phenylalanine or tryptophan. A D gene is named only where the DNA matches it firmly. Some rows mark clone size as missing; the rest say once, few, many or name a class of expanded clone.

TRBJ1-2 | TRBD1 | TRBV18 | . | CASSPPHTTGSLRGYTF | TGTGCCAGCTCACCACCGCATACGACAGGGAGCTTGCGGGGCTACACCTTC
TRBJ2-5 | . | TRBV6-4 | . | CASLTGAGDQYF | TGTGCCAGCTTAACGGGAGCTGGGGACCAGTACTTC
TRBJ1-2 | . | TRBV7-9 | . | CASSPPGSYGYTF | TGTGCCAGCAGCCCCCCCGGGTCCTATGGCTACACCTTC
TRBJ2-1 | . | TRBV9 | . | CASSEEGVGGGEQFF | TGTGCCAGCAGCGAGGAGGGAGTTGGGGGAGGTGAGCAGTTCTTC
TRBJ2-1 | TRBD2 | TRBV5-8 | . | CASSGRAGDNEQFF | TGTGCCAGCAGCGGGAGAGCGGGGGACAATGAGCAGTTCTTC
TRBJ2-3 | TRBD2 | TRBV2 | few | CASTFLRELPDTQYF | TGTGCCAGCACCTTTCTGCGGGAGCTCCCAGATACGCAGTATTTT
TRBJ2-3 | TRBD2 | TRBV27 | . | CASSFERGGRDTQYF | TGTGCCAGCAGTTTCGAGCGGGGGGGTCGAGATACGCAGTATTTT
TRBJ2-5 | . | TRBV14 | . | CASSQLVAGWKTQYF | TGTGCCAGCAGCCAATTAGTTGCAGGGTGGAAGACCCAGTACTTC
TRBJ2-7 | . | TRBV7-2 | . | CASSLGDRFSSYEQYF | TGTGCCAGCAGCTTAGGTGACAGGTTTAGCTCCTACGAGCAGTACTTC
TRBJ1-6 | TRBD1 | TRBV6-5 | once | CASSPDRLNSPLHF | TGTGCCAGCAGTCCGGACAGGCTAAATTCACCCCTCCACTTT
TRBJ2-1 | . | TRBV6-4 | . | CASSPRDWYNEQFF | TGTGCCAGCAGTCCCCGGGACTGGTACAATGAGCAGTTCTTC
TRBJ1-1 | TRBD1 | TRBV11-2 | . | CASSLVRGRHTEAFF | TGTGCCAGCAGCTTAGTCAGGGGGAGGCACACTGAAGCTTTCTTT
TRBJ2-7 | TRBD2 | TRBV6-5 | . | CASSQGLAGYYEQYF | TGTGCCAGCAGTCAAGGACTAGCGGGATACTACGAGCAGTACTTC
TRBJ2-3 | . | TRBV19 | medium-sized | CASRGLQSTDTQYF | TGTGCCAGTAGAGGACTCCAATCCACAGATACGCAGTATTTT
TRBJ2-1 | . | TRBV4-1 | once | CASSQDQGQGREQFF | TGCGCCAGCAGCCAAGATCAGGGCCAGGGCCGCGAGCAGTTCTTC
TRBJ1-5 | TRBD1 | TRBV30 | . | CAWGDRGRGNQPQHF | TGTGCCTGGGGGGACAGGGGGCGCGGCAATCAGCCCCAGCATTTT
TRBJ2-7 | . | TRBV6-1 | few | CASSTGQRIDEQYF | TGTGCCAGCAGCACGGGACAACGGATAGACGAGCAGTACTTC
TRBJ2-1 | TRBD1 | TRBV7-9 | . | CASSQRSKGALDEQFF | TGTGCCAGCAGCCAGAGGTCGAAGGGGGCTTTGGATGAGCAGTTCTTC
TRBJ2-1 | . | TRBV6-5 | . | CASSYAPGGYEQFF | TGTGCCAGCAGTTACGCCCCGGGCGGGTACGAGCAGTTCTTC
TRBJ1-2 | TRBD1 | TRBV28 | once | CASSQGDSNYGYTF | TGTGCCAGCAGTCAAGGGGACAGCAACTATGGCTACACCTTC
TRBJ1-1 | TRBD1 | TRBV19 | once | CASSIAGQGTEAFF | TGTGCCAGTAGTATAGCTGGACAGGGCACTGAAGCTTTCTTT
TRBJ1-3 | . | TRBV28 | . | CAIDNGAGGGNTIYF | TGTGCCATCGACAATGGTGCTGGGGGCGGAAACACCATATATTTT
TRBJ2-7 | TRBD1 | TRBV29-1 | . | CSGGQGRHEQYF | TGCAGCGGAGGACAGGGACGGCACGAGCAGTACTTC
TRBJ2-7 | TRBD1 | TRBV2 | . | CASIGYRTGILYEQYF | TGTGCCAGCATCGGTTATCGGACAGGGATTCTCTACGAGCAGTACTTC
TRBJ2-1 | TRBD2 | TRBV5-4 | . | CASRKRGGYNEQFF | TGTGCCTCCAGAAAGCGGGGGGGATACAATGAGCAGTTCTTC
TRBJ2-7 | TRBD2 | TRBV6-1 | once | CASSEWGEGRKQYF | TGTGCCAGCAGTGAATGGGGGGAGGGCCGAAAGCAGTACTTC
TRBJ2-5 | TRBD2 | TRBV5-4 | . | CASSFGTSGQETQYF | TGTGCCAGCAGCTTCGGGACTAGCGGCCAAGAGACCCAGTACTTC
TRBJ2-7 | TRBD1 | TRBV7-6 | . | CASSPYQTGNEQYF | TGTGCCAGCAGCCCCTACCAGACAGGGAACGAGCAGTACTTC
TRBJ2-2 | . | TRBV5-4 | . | CASSLVGQLSTGELFF | TGTGCCAGCAGCTTGGTGGGCCAACTGAGCACCGGGGAGCTGTTTTTT
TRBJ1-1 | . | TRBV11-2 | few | CASSLWSTEAFF | TGTGCCAGCAGCTTGTGGAGCACTGAAGCTTTCTTT
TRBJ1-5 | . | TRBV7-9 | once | CASSSGNQPQHF | TGTGCCAGCAGCTCAGGCAATCAGCCCCAGCATTTT
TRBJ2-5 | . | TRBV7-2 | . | CASSLEVRRGETQYF | TGTGCCAGCAGCTTAGAGGTCAGGCGGGGAGAGACCCAGTACTTC
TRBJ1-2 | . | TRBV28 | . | CASSVLGGPVYGYTF | TGTGCCAGCAGTGTACTGGGGGGACCCGTCTATGGCTACACCTTC
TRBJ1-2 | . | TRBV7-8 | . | CASSLVGSDYGYTF | TGTGCCAGCAGCTTAGTTGGCAGCGACTATGGCTACACCTTC
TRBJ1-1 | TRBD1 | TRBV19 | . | CASSIGGTGHTEAFF | TGTGCCAGTAGTATAGGTGGGACAGGGCACACTGAAGCTTTCTTT
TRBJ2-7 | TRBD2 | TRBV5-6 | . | CASSLGAGVEQCF | TGTGCCAGCAGCTTGGGTGCGGGGGTCGAGCAGTGCTTC